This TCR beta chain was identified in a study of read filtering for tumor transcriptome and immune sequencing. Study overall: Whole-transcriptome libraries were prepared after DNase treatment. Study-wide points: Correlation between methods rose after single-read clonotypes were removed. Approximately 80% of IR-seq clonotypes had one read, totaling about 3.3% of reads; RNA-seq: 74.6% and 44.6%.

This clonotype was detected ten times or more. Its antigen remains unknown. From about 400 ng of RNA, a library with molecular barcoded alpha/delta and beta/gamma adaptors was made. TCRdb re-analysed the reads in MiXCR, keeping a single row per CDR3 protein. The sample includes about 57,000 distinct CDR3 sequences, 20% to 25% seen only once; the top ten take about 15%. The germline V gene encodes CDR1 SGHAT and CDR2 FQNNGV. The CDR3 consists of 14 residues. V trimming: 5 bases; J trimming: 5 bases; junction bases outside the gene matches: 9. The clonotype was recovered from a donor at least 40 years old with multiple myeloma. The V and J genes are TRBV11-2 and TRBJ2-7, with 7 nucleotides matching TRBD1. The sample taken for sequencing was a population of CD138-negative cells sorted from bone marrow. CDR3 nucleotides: TGTGCCAGCAGCGCTGAAAGACAGGGCCACGAGCAGTACTTC. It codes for CASSAERQGHEQYF.